This is a list of T cell receptor beta chains from one sample in a study of shared clonotypes between healthy human individuals. The protocol was immunoSEQ multiplex PCR, while the TCRdb copy is restricted to in-frame clones and leaves out a portion. The data hold some 2 million clones, with 85% to 95% observed a single time. Input material: naive CD8+ T cells sorted from blood. Receptors were obtained from a man between 18 and 35 years old in good health. Both conserved end residues are part of each CDR3. D genes are given only for firm matches. A clone size is listed for some rows: how often the clone was seen (once, few, many), or a class if it is expanded.

V,J,D,size,CDR3,DNA
TRBV10-3,TRBJ2-5,NA,NA,CAISESGFETQYF,TGTGCCATCAGTGAGTCAGGATTCGAGACCCAGTACTTC
TRBV4-3,TRBJ2-3,NA,NA,CASSQDLGAAGAGTDTQYF,TGCGCCAGCAGCCAAGATCTTGGAGCGGCAGGCGCCGGTACAGATACGCAGTATTTT
TRBV27,TRBJ2-2,TRBD2,NA,CASSPLTSGGTGELFF,TGTGCCAGCAGTCCACTGACTAGCGGGGGTACCGGGGAGCTGTTTTTT
TRBV7-6,TRBJ2-1,TRBD1,NA,CASSNTGVNEQFF,TGTGCCAGCAGTAATACAGGGGTCAATGAGCAGTTCTTC
TRBV4-3,TRBJ2-7,NA,NA,CASSQDYLASYEQYF,TGCGCCAGCAGCCAAGATTACCTAGCCTCCTACGAGCAGTACTTC
TRBV10-3,TRBJ1-2,TRBD1,NA,CAISPTGEGYGYTF,TGTGCCATCAGTCCCACAGGGGAGGGATATGGCTACACCTTC
TRBV6-5,TRBJ1-6,NA,once,CASSLNNSPLHF,TGTGCCAGCAGCCTGAATAATTCACCCCTCCACTTT
TRBV5-4,TRBJ2-3,TRBD1,NA,CASSPGTGGTDTQYF,TGTGCCAGCAGCCCCGGGACAGGGGGCACAGATACGCAGTATTTT
TRBV9,TRBJ1-4,NA,once,CASSVGGSEEKLFF,TGTGCCAGCAGCGTCGGGGGAAGTGAGGAAAAACTGTTTTTT
TRBV6-5,TRBJ1-4,TRBD1,NA,CASSYTTGGEKLFF,TGTGCCAGCAGTTACACGACAGGGGGAGAAAAACTGTTTTTT
TRBV7-9,TRBJ2-3,NA,NA,CASSLAYTQYF,TGTGCCAGCAGCTTAGCATATACGCAGTATTTT
TRBV5-4,TRBJ2-7,NA,NA,CASSLASGSEQYF,TGTGCCAGCAGCTTGGCCTCAGGGAGCGAGCAGTACTTC
TRBV30,TRBJ2-7,TRBD2,NA,CAWSLGGGAYEQYF,TGTGCCTGGAGTCTAGGCGGGGGGGCCTACGAGCAGTACTTC
TRBV19,TRBJ1-1,TRBD1,NA,CASSLRDRGETEAFF,TGTGCCAGTAGTCTCCGGGACAGAGGTGAAACTGAAGCTTTCTTT
TRBV27,TRBJ2-3,NA,NA,CASSFLDSPPSTDTQYF,TGTGCCAGCAGTTTCCTCGACAGCCCGCCTAGCACAGATACGCAGTATTTT
TRBV4-1,TRBJ1-3,NA,NA,CASSQEGLKGLSGNTIYF,TGCGCCAGCAGCCAAGAAGGTTTAAAGGGGCTCTCTGGAAACACCATATATTTT
TRBV5-6,TRBJ2-7,NA,NA,CASSLDLSYEQYF,TGTGCCAGCAGCTTGGACTTGAGTTACGAGCAGTACTTC
TRBV9,TRBJ2-5,TRBD2,NA,CASSGAGTRRETQYF,TGTGCCAGCAGCGGCGCCGGGACTAGAAGAGAGACCCAGTACTTC
TRBV18,TRBJ2-1,NA,NA,CASSPPIGANEQFF,TGTGCCAGCTCACCACCGATAGGGGCCAATGAGCAGTTCTTC
TRBV5-5,TRBJ1-5,TRBD1,NA,CASSSRTGGVQPQHF,TGTGCCAGCAGCTCAAGGACAGGGGGTGTCCAGCCCCAGCATTTT
TRBV27,TRBJ1-5,NA,NA,CASSLGGAGQPQHF,TGTGCCAGCAGTTTAGGTGGGGCGGGGCAGCCCCAGCATTTT
TRBV19,TRBJ2-2,NA,NA,CASSPGQTGELFF,TGTGCCAGTAGTCCCGGACAGACCGGGGAGCTGTTTTTT
TRBV6-1,TRBJ2-1,TRBD2,NA,CASSETGLADYNEQFF,TGTGCCAGCAGTGAAACTGGACTAGCGGACTACAATGAGCAGTTCTTC
TRBV9,TRBJ2-1,NA,once,CASSAPSASYNEQFF,TGTGCCAGCAGCGCCCCCTCCGCCTCCTACAATGAGCAGTTCTTC
TRBV15,TRBJ2-2,TRBD1,NA,CATSTSSGGRIGELFF,TGTGCCACCAGCACATCGTCAGGGGGAAGGATCGGGGAGCTGTTTTTT
TRBV7-9,TRBJ1-2,NA,NA,CASPQGDNYGYTF,TGTGCCAGTCCACAGGGAGACAACTATGGCTACACCTTC
TRBV5-1,TRBJ2-1,NA,NA,CASSLPTDNEQFF,TGCGCCAGCAGCCTCCCGACAGACAATGAGCAGTTCTTC
TRBV6-1,TRBJ2-4,TRBD1,NA,CASSGGGLKNIQYF,TGTGCCAGCAGTGGAGGGGGCCTGAAAAACATTCAGTACTTC
TRBV14,TRBJ2-1,NA,NA,CASSPMGSYNEQFF,TGTGCCAGCAGCCCCATGGGCTCCTACAATGAGCAGTTCTTC
TRBV2,TRBJ1-2,NA,NA,CASSEEGGDNYGYTF,TGTGCCAGCAGTGAAGAAGGAGGGGATAACTATGGCTACACCTTC
TRBV11-2,TRBJ2-7,TRBD2,NA,CASSLPVSREDSYEQYF,TGTGCCAGCAGCTTACCGGTCTCGCGGGAGGACTCCTACGAGCAGTACTTC
TRBV4-1,TRBJ1-2,NA,NA,CASSQDPLRGAYGYTF,TGCGCCAGCAGCCAAGACCCGCTTCGGGGGGCTTATGGCTACACCTTC